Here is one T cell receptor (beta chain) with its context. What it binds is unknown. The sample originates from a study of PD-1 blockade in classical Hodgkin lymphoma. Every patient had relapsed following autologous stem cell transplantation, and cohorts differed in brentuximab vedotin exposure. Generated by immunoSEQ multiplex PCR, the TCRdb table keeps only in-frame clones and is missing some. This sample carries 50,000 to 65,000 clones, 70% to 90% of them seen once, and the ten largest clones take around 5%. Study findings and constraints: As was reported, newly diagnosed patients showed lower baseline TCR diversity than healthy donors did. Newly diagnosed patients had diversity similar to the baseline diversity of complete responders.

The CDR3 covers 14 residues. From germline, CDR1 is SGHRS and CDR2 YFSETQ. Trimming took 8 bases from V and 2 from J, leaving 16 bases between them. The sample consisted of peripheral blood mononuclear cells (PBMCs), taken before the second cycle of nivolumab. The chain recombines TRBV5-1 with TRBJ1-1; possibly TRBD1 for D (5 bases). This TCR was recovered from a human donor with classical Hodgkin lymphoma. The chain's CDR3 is CASQVGRGNTEAFF. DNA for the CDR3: TGCGCCAGTCAGGTGGGACGAGGAAACACTGAAGCTTTCTTT.